This entry features one T cell receptor beta chain sequence. Its antigen is unknown. The record originates from a study of shared clonotypes between healthy human individuals. The overall study: The donor pool was made up of a couple of women and a few men aged 18 to 49. Study-level points and caveats: Generation probability values for non-shared clonotypes were lower than those for clonotypes shared by all four donors.

The repertoire was sequenced with immunoSEQ multiplex PCR; TCRdb's copy has only in-frame clones and lacks some. The repertoire holds roughly 2.4 million clones, with 90% to 97% as singletons. The CDR3 has 16 residues. V lost 3 bases, J lost 2 bases, and 4 bases stayed unmatched. Germline V CDR1 and CDR2: SGHTA, FQGNSA. The J gene is TRBJ1-6, the V gene TRBV7-2; 7 positions agree with TRBD1. Sequencing was carried out using naive CD4+ T cells sorted from blood. The sample's subset: CD45RA+ positively selected. This sequence was found in a man younger than 35 in good health. The CDR3 bases are TGTGCCAGCAGCTTCACAGGGGTGGCCTATAATTCACCCCTCCACTTT. It is translated as CASSFTGVAYNSPLHF.